This T cell receptor beta chain was sequenced in a study of T cells in Graves' hyperthyroidism and ophthalmopathy. Study outcomes and limitations: The majority of expanded thyroid clonotypes above 0.001 also appeared in blood.

TCR beta CDR3 regions were amplified from RNA. HTBI primers were the set used in a first-round RT-PCR of the TCR CDR3. TCRdb recomputed calls from the multiplex PCR reads with MiXCR, one row per CDR3 protein. Of about 770,000 distinct CDR3 sequences in the sample, over 15% were seen once. Points on this clonotype: Its antigen is as yet unknown.

Trimming at V came to 4 bases and at J to 3 bases, leaving 8 bases not matched to a gene. CDR3 length: 15 amino acids. Germline values: CDR1 SGHRS, CDR2 YFSETQ. The rearrangement uses TRBV5-1 and TRBJ2-3; 7 positions agree with TRBD1. The sequenced material came from blood. This TCR derives from a woman between 45 and 65 years old with Graves' hyperthyroidism that later progressed to Graves' ophthalmopathy. CDR3 sequence: CASSVLQGRTDTQYF. Here the CDR3 DNA reads TGCGCCAGCAGCGTACTACAGGGGCGTACAGATACGCAGTATTTT.